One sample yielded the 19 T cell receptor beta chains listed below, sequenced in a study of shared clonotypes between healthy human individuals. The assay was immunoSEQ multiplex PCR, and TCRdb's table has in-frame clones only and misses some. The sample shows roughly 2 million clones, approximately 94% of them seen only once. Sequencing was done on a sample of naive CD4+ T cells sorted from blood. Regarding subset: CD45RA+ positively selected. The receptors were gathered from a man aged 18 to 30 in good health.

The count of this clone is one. CDR3 protein: CASSFGTGVVETQYF. CDR3 nucleotides: TGTGCCAGCAGCTTCGGGACAGGGGTGGTAGAGACCCAGTACTTC. V is TRBV5-6 and J is TRBJ2-5, with 10 bases that match TRBD1. Per germline, CDR1 SGHDT and CDR2 YYEEEE. With 2 bases clipped from V and 4 bases from J, the junction kept 5 bases outside the gene matches. The CDR3 loop spans 15 amino acids.

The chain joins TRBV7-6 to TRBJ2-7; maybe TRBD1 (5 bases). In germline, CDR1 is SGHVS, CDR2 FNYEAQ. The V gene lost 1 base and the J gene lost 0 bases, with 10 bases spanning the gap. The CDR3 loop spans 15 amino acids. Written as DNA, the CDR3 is TGTGCCAGCAGCTTAGGGACAAGCAGCTCCTACGAGCAGTACTTC. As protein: CASSLGTSSSYEQYF.

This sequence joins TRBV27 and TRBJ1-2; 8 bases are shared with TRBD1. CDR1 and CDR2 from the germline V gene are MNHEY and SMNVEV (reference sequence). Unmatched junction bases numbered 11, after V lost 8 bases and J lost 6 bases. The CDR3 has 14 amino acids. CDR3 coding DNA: TGTGCCAGCGCCCGAGCGGACAGGGTAAATGGCTACACCTTC. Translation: CASARADRVNGYTF.

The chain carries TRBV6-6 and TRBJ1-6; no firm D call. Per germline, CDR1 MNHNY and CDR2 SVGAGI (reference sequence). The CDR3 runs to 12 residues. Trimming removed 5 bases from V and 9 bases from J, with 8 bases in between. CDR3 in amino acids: CASSAIGSPLHF. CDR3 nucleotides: TGTGCCAGCAGTGCGATTGGTTCACCCCTCCACTTT.

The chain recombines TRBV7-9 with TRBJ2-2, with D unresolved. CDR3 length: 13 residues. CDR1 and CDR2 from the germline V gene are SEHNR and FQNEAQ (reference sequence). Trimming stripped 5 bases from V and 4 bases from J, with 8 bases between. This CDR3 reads CASSQKSTGELFF. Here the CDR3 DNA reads TGTGCCAGCAGCCAAAAATCCACCGGGGAGCTGTTTTTT.

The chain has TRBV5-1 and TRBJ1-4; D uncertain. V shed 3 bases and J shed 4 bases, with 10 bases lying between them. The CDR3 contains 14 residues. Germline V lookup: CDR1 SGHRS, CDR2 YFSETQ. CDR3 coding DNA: TGCGCCAGCAGCTCCGGGGTCATTAATGAAAAACTGTTTTTT. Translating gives CASSSGVINEKLFF.

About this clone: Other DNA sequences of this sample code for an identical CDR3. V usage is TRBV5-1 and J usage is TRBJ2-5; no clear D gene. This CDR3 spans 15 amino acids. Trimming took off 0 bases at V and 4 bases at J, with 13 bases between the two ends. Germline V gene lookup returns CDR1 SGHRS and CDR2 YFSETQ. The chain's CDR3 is CASSLGGSLGETQYF. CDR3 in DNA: TGCGCCAGCAGCTTGGGAGGTAGCCTAGGAGAGACCCAGTACTTC.

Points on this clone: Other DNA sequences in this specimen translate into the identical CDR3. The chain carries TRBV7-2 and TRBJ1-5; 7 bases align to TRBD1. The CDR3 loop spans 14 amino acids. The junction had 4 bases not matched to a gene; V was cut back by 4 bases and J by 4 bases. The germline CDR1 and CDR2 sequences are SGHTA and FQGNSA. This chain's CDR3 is CASSSRDSNQPQHF. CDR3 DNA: TGTGCCAGCAGCTCCCGGGACAGTAATCAGCCCCAGCATTTT.

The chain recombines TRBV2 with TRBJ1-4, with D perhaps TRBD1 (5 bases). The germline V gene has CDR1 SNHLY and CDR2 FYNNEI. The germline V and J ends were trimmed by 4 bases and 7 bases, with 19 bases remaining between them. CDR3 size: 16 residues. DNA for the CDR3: TGTGCCAGCAGTGGGGAGGGGTTGACAAGAGGTGAAAAACTGTTTTTT. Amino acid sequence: CASSGEGLTRGEKLFF. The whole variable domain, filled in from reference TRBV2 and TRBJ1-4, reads EPEVTQTPSHQVTQMGQEVILRCVPISNHLYFYWYRQILGQKVEFLVSFYNNEISEKSEIFDDQFSVERPDGSNFTLKIRSTKLEDSAMYFCASSGEGLTRGEKLFFGSGTQLSVL.

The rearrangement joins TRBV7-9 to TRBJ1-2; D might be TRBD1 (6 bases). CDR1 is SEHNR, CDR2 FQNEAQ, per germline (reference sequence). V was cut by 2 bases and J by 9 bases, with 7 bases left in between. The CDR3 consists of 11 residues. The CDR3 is CASSLQGSYTF. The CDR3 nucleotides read TGTGCCAGCAGCTTACAGGGGAGCTACACCTTC.

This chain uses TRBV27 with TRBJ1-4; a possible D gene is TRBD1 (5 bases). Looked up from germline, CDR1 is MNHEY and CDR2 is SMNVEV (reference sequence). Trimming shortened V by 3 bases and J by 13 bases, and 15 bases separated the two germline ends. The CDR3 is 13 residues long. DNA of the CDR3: TGTGCCAGCAGTTTCTGGGACCGACAAAGACTGTTTTTT. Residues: CASSFWDRQRLFF.

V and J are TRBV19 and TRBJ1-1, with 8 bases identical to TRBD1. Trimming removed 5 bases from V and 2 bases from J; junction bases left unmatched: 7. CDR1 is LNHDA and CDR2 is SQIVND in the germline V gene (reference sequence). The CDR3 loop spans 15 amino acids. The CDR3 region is CASSFLGQVNTEAFF. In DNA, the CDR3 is TGTGCCAGTAGTTTTTTGGGACAGGTAAACACTGAAGCTTTCTTT.

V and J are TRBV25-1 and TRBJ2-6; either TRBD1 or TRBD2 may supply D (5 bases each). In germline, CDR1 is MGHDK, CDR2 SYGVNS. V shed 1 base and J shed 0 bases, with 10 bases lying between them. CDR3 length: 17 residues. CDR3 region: CASSEWKRGSGANVLTF. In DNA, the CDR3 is TGTGCCAGCAGTGAATGGAAGAGGGGCTCTGGGGCCAACGTCCTGACTTTC. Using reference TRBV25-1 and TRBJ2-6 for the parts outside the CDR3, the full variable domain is EADIYQTPRYLVIGTGKKITLECSQTMGHDKMYWYQQDPGMELHLIHYSYGVNSTEKGDLSSESTVSRIRTEHFPLTLESARPSHTSQYLCASSEWKRGSGANVLTFGAGSRLTVL.

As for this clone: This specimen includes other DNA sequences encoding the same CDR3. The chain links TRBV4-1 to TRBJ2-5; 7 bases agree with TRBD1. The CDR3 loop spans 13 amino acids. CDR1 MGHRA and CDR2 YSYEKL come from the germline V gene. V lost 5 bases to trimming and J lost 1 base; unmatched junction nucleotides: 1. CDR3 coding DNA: TGCGCCAGCAGCAGGGGGCCCCAAGAGACCCAGTACTTC. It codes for CASSRGPQETQYF.

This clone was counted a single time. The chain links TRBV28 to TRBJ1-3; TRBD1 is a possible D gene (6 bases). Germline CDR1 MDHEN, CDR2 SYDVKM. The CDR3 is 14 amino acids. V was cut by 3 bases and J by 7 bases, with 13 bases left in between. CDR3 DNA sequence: TGTGCCAGCAGTTTCGAGGGGGAGGGGAACACCATATATTTT. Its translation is CASSFEGEGNTIYF.

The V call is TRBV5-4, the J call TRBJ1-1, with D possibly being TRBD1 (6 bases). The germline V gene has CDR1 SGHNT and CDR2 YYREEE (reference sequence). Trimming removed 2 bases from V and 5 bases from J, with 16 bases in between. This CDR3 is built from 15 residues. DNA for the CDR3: TGTGCCAGCAGCTTCCAGGGGAGGTCGGAAACTGAAGCTTTCTTT. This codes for CASSFQGRSETEAFF.

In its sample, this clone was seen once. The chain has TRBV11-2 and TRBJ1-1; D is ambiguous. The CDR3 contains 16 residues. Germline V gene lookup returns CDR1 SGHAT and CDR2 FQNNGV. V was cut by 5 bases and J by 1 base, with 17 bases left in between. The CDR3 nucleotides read TGTGCCAGCAGCCTAAAACCAGGACTGCCGAACACTGAAGCTTTCTTT. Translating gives CASSLKPGLPNTEAFF.

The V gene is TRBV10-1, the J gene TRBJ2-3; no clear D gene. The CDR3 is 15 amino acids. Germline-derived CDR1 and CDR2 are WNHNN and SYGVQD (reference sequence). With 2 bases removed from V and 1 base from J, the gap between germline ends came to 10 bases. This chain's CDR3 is CASSEEGKGTDTQYF. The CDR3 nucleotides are TGCGCCAGCAGTGAGGAAGGGAAGGGCACAGATACGCAGTATTTT.

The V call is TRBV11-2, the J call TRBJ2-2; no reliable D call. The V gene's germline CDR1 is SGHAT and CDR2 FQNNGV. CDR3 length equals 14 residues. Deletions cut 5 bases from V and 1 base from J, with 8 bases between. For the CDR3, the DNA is TGTGCCAGCAGCGGGCAGGAGAACACCGGGGAGCTGTTTTTT. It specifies CASSGQENTGELFF.